Sequencing of this TCR beta chain was carried out in a study of response to subunit inactivated influenza vaccine. This clonotype was seen at least ten times. Its antigen remains unknown. Each CDR3 protein is one row after TCRdb ran MiXCR on the RT-PCR reads. The table records approximately 500,000 distinct CDR3 sequences, about 14% of them present only once. The CDR3 loop spans 14 amino acids. Germline assignment: CDR1 MDHEN and CDR2 SYDVKM. The V segment lost 8 bases and the J segment 3 bases; nucleotides outside the gene matches: 5. Findings and caveats of the study: There was a suggestion from the authors that each seasonal influenza vaccination recruits few new T cells.

This specimen consisted of PBMCs from blood, obtained 12 days after vaccination. The V and J genes are TRBV28 and TRBJ2-1; 9 nucleotides match TRBD2. The sequence came from a man over 45 who received an inactivated influenza vaccine. CDR3 loop: CASSIAGDYNEQFF. The CDR3 bases are TGTGCCAGCTCCATAGCGGGGGACTACAATGAGCAGTTCTTC.